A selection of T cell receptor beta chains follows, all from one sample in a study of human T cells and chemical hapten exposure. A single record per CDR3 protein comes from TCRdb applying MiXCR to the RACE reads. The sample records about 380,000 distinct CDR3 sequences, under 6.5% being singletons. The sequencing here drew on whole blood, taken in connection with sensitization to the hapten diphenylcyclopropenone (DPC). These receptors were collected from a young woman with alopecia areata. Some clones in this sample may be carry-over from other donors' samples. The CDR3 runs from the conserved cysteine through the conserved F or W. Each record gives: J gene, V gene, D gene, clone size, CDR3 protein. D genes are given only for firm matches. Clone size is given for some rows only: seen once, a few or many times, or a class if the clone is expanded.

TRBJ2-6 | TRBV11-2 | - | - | CASSSMGKVGANVLTF
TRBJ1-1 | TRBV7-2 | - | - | CASSAGQSTEAFF
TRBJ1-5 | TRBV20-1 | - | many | CSADLRGVNQPQHF
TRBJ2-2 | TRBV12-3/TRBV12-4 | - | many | CASSHSTGELFF
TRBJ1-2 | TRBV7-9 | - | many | CASSSPKGTWSGYTF
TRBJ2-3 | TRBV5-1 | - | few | CASSLGTKRPDTQYF
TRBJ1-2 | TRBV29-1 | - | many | CSVQWEDGYTF
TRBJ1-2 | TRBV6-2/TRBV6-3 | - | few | CASSYGLLNYGYTF
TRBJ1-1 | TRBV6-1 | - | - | CASSEDVGPEAFF
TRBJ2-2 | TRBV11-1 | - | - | CASSLAGQYTGELFF
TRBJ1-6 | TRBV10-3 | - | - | CAISATDSTNSPLHF
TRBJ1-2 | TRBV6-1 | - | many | CASSRNRVYGYTF
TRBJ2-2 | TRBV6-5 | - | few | CASSYPNTGELFF
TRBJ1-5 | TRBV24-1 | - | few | CATSDSRGGDQPQHF
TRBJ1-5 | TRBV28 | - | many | CASSLVIRGNQPQHF
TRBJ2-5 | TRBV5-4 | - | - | CASSFMKTQYF
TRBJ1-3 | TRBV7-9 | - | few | CASSFPSSGNTIYF
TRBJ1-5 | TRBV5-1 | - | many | CASSLGPSGAQPQHF
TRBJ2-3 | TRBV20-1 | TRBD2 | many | CSASSEGTSGADTQYF
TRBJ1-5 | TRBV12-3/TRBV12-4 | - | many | CASSLARGAQPQHF
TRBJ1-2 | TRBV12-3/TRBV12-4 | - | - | CASRAGYGYTF
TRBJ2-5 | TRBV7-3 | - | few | CASSLPGQTQYF
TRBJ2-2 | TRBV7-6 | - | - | CASSLVLFASGATGELFF
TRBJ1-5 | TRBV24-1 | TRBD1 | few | CATSGTGDNQPQHF
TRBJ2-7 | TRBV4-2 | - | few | CASSQVSGQGGIREQYF
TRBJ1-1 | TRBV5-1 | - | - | CASSLVSATNTEAFF
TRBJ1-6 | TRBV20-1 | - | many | CSAREWAPSPLHF
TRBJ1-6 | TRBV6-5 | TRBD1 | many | CASSRAGGGSPLHF
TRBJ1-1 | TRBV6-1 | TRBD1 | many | CASNRGGNAFF
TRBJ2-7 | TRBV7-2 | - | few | CASSPHREGWGQYF
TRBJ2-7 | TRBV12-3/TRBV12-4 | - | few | CASSFRRSYEQYF
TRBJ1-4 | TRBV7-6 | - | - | CASSSPRRAEKLFF
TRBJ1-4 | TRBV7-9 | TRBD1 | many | CASSSDRGKLFF
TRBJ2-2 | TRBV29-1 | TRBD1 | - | CSVSIQGAVTGELFF
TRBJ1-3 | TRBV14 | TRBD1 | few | CASSPRGFGNTIYF
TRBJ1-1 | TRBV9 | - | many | CASSAGSPNTEAFF
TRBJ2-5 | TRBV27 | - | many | CASNGETQYF
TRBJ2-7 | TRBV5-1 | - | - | CASSDGDRAGEQYF
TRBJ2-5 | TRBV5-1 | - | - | CASSLAEGRETQYF
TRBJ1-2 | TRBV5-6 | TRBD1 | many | CASSSDRGRNGYTF
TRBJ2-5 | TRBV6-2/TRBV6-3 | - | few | CASSYSYQTQYF
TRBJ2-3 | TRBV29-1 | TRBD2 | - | CSVNLAGGTDTQYF
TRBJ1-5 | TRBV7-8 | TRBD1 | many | CASSLRDREGQPQHF
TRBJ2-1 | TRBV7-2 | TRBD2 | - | CASGKRGAYTEQFF
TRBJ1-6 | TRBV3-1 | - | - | CASSQVKGVGSPLHF
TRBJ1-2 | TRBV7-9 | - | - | CASSFGPLANYGYTF
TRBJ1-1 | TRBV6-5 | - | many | CASSSQQENEAFF
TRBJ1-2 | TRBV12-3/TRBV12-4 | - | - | CASSFGGNGYTF
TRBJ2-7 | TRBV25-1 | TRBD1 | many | CASSTPGQGYEQYF
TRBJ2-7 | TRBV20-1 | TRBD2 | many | CSARDQWGTRSYEQYF
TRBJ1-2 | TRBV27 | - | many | CASPGESTTGATYGYTF
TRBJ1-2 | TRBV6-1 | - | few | CASSEAGGYGYTF
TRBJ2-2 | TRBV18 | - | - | CASYSLPPGGELFF
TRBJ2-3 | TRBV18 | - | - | CASSRDSVTDTQYF
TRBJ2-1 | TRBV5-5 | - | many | CASSLHKQSPYNEQFF
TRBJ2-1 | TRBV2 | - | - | CASSERWDNEQFF
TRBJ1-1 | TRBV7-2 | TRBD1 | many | CASSALPGTGYKAEAFF
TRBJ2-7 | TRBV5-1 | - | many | CASSLSPAGPSYEQYF
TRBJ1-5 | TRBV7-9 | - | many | CASSLAGSFISNQPQHF